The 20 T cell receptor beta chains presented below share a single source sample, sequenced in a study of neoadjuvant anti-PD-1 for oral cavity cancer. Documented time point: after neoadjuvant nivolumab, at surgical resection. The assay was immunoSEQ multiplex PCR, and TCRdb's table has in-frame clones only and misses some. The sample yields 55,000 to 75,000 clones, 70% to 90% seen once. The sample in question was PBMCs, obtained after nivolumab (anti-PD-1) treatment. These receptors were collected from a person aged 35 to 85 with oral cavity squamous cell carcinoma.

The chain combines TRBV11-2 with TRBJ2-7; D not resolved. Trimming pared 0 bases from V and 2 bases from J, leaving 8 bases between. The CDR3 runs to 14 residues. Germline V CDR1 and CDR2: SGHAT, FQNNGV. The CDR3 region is CASSLDLTAYEQYF. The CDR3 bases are TGTGCCAGCAGCTTAGATCTGACGGCCTACGAGCAGTACTTC.

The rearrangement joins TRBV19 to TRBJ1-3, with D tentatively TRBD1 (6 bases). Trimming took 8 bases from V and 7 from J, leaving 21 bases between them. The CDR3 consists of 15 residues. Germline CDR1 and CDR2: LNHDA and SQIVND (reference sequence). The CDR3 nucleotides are TGTGCCAGTTTTCGGACAGACCCAGTTCGGAACACCATATATTTT. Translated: CASFRTDPVRNTIYF.

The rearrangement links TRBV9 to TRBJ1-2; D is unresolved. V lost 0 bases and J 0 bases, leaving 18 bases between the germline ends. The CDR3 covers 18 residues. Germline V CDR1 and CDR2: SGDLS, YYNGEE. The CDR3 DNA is TGTGCCAGCAGCGTAGTGGGCCCCCGTCGAGATACTAACTATGGCTACACCTTC. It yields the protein CASSVVGPRRDTNYGYTF.

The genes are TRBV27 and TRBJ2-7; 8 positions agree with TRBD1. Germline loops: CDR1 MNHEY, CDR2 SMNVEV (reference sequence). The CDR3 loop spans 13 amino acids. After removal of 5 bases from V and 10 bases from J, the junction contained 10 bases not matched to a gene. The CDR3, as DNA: TGTGCCAGCAGTCTCGAGCCAGGGGGCACCCAGTACTTC. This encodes CASSLEPGGTQYF.

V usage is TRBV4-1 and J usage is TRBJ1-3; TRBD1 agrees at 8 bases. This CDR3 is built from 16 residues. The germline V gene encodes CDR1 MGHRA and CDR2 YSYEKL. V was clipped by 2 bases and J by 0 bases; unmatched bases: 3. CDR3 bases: TGCGCCAGCAGCCAAAGACAGGGGAGCTCTGGAAACACCATATATTTT. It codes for CASSQRQGSSGNTIYF.

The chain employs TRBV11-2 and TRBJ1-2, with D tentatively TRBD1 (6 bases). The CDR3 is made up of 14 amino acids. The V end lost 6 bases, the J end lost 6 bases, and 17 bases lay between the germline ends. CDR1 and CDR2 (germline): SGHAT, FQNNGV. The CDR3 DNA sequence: TGTGCCAGCAGGCCTATTAGGGCAGGGGATGGCTACACCTTC. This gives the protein CASRPIRAGDGYTF.

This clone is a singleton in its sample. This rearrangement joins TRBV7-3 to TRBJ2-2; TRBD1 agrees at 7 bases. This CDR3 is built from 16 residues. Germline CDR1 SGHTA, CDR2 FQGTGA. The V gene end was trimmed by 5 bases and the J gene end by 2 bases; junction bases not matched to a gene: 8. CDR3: CASSPGDRFNTGELFF. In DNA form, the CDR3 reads TGTGCCAGCAGCCCCGGGGACAGATTTAACACCGGGGAGCTGTTTTTT.

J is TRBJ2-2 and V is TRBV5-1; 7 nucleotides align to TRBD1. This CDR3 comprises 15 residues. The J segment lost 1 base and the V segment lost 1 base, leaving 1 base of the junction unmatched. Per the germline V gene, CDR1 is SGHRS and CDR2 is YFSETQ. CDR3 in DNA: TGCGCCAGCAGCTTGACAGGGGTGAACACCGGGGAGCTGTTTTTT. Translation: CASSLTGVNTGELFF.

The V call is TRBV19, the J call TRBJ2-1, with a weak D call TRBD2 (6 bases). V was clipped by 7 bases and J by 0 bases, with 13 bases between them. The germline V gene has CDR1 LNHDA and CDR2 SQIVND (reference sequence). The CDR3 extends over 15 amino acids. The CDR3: CASTALASSYNEQFF. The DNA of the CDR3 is TGTGCCAGTACCGCTCTAGCGAGCTCCTACAATGAGCAGTTCTTC.

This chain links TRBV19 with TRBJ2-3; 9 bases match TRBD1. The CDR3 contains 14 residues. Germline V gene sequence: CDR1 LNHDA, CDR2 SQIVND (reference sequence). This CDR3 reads CATGGQGNTDTQYF. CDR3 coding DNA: TGTGCGACAGGGGGACAGGGCAACACAGATACGCAGTATTTT.

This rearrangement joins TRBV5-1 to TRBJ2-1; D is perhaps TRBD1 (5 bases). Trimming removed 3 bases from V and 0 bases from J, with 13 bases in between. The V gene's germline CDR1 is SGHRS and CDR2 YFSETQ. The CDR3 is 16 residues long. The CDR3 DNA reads TGCGCCAGCAGCTCAGGGTCCCTTAGCTCCTACAATGAGCAGTTCTTC. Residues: CASSSGSLSSYNEQFF.

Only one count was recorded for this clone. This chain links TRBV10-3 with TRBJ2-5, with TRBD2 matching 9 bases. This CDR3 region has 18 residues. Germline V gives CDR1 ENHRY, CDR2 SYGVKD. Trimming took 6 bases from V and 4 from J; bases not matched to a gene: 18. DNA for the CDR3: TGTGCCATCAGGGCCGGGACTAGCCAGTCGTCAGTGTCAGAGACCCAGTACTTC. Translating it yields CAIRAGTSQSSVSETQYF.

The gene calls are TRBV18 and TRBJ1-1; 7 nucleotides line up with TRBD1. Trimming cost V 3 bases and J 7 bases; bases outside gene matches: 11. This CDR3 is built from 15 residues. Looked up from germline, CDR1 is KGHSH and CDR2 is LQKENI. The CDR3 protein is CASSPMTGRTGEAFF. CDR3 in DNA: TGTGCCAGCTCACCGATGACAGGGAGAACGGGTGAAGCTTTCTTT. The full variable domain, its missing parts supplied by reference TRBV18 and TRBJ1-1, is NAGVMQNPRHLVRRRGQEARLRCSPMKGHSHVYWYRQLPEEGLKFMVYLQKENIIDESGMPKERFSAEFPKEGPSILRIQQVVRGDSAAYFCASSPMTGRTGEAFFGQGTRLTVV.

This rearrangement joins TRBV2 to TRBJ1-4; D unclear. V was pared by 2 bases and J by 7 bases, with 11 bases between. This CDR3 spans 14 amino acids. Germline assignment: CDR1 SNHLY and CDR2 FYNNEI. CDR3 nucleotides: TGTGCCAGCAGTGAATCGGGGTTTCCTGAAAAACTGTTTTTT. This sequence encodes CASSESGFPEKLFF.

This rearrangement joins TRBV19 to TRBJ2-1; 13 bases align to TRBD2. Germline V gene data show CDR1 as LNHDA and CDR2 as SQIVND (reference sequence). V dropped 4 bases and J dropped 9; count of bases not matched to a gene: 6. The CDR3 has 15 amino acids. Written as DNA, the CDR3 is TGTGCCAGTAGTAGAGGACTAGCGGGAGTTCGTGAGCAGTTCTTC. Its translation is CASSRGLAGVREQFF.

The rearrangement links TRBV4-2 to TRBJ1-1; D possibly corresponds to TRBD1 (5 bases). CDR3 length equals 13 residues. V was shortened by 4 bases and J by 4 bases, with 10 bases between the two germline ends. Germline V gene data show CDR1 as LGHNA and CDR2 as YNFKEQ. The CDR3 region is CASSPQGGTEAFF. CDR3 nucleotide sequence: TGTGCCAGCAGCCCGCAGGGAGGCACTGAAGCTTTCTTT.

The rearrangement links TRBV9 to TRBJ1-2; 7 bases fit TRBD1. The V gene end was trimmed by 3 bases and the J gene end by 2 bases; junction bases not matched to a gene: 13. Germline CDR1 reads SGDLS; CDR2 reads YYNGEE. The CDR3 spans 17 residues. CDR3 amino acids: CASSAPRWGQTNYGYTF. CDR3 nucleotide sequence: TGTGCCAGCAGCGCCCCCCGGTGGGGACAGACGAACTATGGCTACACCTTC.

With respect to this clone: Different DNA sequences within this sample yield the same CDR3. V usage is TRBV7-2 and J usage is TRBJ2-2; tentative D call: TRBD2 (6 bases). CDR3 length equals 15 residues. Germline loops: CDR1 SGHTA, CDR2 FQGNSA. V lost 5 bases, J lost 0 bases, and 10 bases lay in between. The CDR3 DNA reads TGTGCCAGCAGCCGAGGGACTGCGAACACCGGGGAGCTGTTTTTT. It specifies CASSRGTANTGELFF.

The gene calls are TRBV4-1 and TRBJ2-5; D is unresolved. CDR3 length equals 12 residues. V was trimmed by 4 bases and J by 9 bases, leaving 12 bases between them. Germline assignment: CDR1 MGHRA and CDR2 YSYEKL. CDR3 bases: TGCGCCAGCAGCCCACCGGGTTTGGCCCAGTACTTC. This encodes CASSPPGLAQYF.

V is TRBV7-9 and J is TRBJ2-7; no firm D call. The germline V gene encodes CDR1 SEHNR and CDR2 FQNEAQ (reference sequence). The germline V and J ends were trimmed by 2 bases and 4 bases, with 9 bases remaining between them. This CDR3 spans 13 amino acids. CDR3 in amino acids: CASSLRAYYEQYF. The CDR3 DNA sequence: TGTGCCAGCAGCTTAAGGGCCTATTACGAGCAGTACTTC.